The subject of this entry is one T cell receptor beta chain. Its specificity is not known. The sample originates from a study of cytomegalovirus exposure and HLA in healthy donors. Study-level findings and limits: Cytomegalovirus association was listed for about 170 TCR beta chains. Some highly shared sequence variants likely arose as a pipeline artifact.

Germline CDR1 is WSHSY and CDR2 is SAAADI. The CDR3 has 17 residues. Unmatched junction bases numbered 9, after V lost 6 bases and J lost 0 bases. Both 60 Vbeta primers and 13 Jbeta primers went into the PCR. Sequencing was performed with immunoSEQ multiplex PCR; in TCRdb, only in-frame clones are kept and a portion is missing. Of 150,000 to 250,000 clones in the sample, 75% to 85% are singletons; the top ten hold 5.5% to 7.5%. This chain uses TRBV10-2 with TRBJ1-5; 9 bases are shared with TRBD1. The source is a woman aged 45-60 years in good health and CMV-seropositive. Sequencing was done on a sample of PBMCs. CDR3 bases: TGCGCCAGCAGACGGGACAGGGATGTGGATAGCAATCAGCCCCAGCATTTT. Its protein product is CASRRDRDVDSNQPQHF.